This T cell receptor beta chain derives from a study of blood T cell repertoires in COVID-19. Study overall: The United States, Italy and Spain supplied acute and convalescent COVID-19 samples. T cells, B-cell-depleted T cells, or PBMCs provided the cDNA or gDNA that served as material.

The table came from immunoSEQ multiplex PCR; TCRdb's copy has only in-frame clones and leaves some out. This table has over 300,000 clones, about nine tenths appearing once. This clone was picked up a small number of times. Sequencing was done on a sample of PBMCs or T cells enriched from blood (not recorded which). The sequence was collected from a woman in her late teens or twenties who had recovered from COVID-19.

This CDR3 is CASSLQGMGNSPLHF. DNA for the CDR3: TGTGCCAGCAGCTTACAGGGAATGGGGAATTCACCCCTCCACTTT. The chain recombines TRBV5-6 with TRBJ1-6; weak D call: TRBD1 (6 bases). The CDR3 runs to 15 residues. V was pared by 2 bases and J by 7 bases, with 13 bases between. CDR1 is SGHDT, CDR2 YYEEEE, per germline.